These 28 T cell receptor beta chains came from one sample sequenced in a study of blood T cell repertoires in COVID-19. Using immunoSEQ multiplex PCR, the repertoire was profiled, and TCRdb retains in-frame clones only, with some absent. The repertoire has around 230,000 clones, 86% of them found once; the top ten carry 3.5% to 4.5%. The material sequenced was PBMCs or T cells enriched from blood (not recorded which). Receptors originate from a woman aged 40-49 years with acute COVID-19.

V is TRBV3-1 (or the pseudogene TRBV3-2) and J is TRBJ1-4; 8 bases match TRBD1. Germline CDR1 and CDR2: LGHDT and YNNKEL (reference sequence). The CDR3 sequence is 14 residues long. V shed 4 bases and J 5 bases; nucleotides not matched to a gene: 3. In nucleotides, the CDR3 is TGTGCCAGCAGCCGGCAGGGGGCAAATGAAAAACTGTTTTTT. It is translated as CASSRQGANEKLFF.

The chain couples TRBV25-1 to TRBJ1-2, with 7 bases fitting TRBD1. This CDR3 spans 13 amino acids. Trimming at V came to 5 bases and at J to 4 bases, leaving 4 bases not matched to a gene. Germline V gene data show CDR1 as MGHDK and CDR2 as SYGVNS. CDR3 residues: CASSPGQTYGYTF. CDR3 DNA sequence: TGTGCCAGCAGTCCGGGACAGACCTATGGCTACACCTTC.

This clone has only one observation. The genes are TRBV19 and TRBJ1-2; 10 bases line up with TRBD1. Germline-derived CDR1 and CDR2 are LNHDA and SQIVND (reference sequence). Trimming at V came to 5 bases and at J to 4 bases, leaving 7 bases not matched to a gene. The CDR3 sequence is 15 residues long. The CDR3: CASSERTGGSYGYTF. The CDR3, as DNA: TGTGCCAGTAGTGAGCGGACAGGGGGATCCTATGGCTACACCTTC.

V gene TRBV3-1 (or the pseudogene TRBV3-2) combines with J gene TRBJ1-6; tentative D call: TRBD1 (5 bases). This CDR3 has 16 residues. Looked up from germline, CDR1 is LGHDT and CDR2 is YNNKEL (reference sequence). Trimming removed 4 bases at V and 6 bases at J, with 16 bases between. The CDR3 region is CASSRGGAAANSPLHF. The CDR3 coding sequence is TGTGCCAGCAGCCGGGGCGGGGCAGCAGCTAATTCACCCCTCCACTTT.

The chain recombines TRBV4-3 with TRBJ1-2, with 7 bases identical to TRBD1. V trimming: 0 bases; J trimming: 12 bases; junction bases outside the gene matches: 13. The V gene's germline CDR1 is LGHNA and CDR2 YSLEER. The CDR3 contains 15 residues. The CDR3 coding sequence is TGCGCCAGCAGCCAAGACCCCACTAGGACAGGCCACCACACCTTC. This sequence encodes CASSQDPTRTGHHTF.

The rearrangement links TRBV14 to TRBJ2-7, with D perhaps matching TRBD1 (6 bases). CDR1 is SGHDN, CDR2 FVKESK, per germline. V gave up 0 bases and J gave up 7 bases, with 13 bases separating them. The CDR3 sequence is 14 residues long. CDR3 residues: CASSQDPGVGEQYF. CDR3 DNA sequence: TGTGCCAGCAGCCAAGATCCAGGGGTTGGAGAGCAGTACTTC.

The table lists this clone with a few counts. V and J are TRBV18 and TRBJ2-3, with D perhaps matching TRBD2 (6 bases). The CDR3 is made up of 15 amino acids. CDR1 and CDR2 from the germline V gene are KGHSH and LQKENI. V was trimmed by 4 bases and J by 5 bases, leaving 16 bases between them. The DNA for the CDR3 is TGTGCCAGCTCACTGCGGGACCCGGCGGGAGATACGCAGTATTTT. This gives the protein CASSLRDPAGDTQYF.

The V gene is TRBV9, the J gene TRBJ1-1; possibly TRBD1 for D (5 bases). CDR1 and CDR2 from the germline V gene are SGDLS and YYNGEE. With 3 bases removed from V and 1 base from J, the gap between germline ends came to 16 bases. The CDR3 covers 16 residues. The CDR3 here is CASSAARGTANTEAFF. DNA for the CDR3: TGTGCCAGCAGCGCCGCCCGGGGGACGGCGAACACTGAAGCTTTCTTT.

Remarks on this clone: Other DNA sequences in the sample encode the same CDR3. The genes are TRBV5-1 and TRBJ1-3; 9 positions match TRBD1. V was clipped by 5 bases and J by 0 bases; unmatched bases: 9. This CDR3 is 17 amino acids long. Germline CDR1 and CDR2: SGHRS and YFSETQ. CDR3: CASSRTGDLSSGNTIYF. The CDR3 DNA reads TGCGCCAGCAGTAGGACAGGGGACCTAAGCTCTGGAAACACCATATATTTT.

The chain uses TRBV7-2 and TRBJ2-3, with 7 bases lining up with TRBD1. CDR1 is SGHTA and CDR2 is FQGNSA in the germline V gene. The CDR3 covers 15 residues. Trimming cost V 3 bases and J 0 bases; bases outside gene matches: 3. The CDR3 here is CASSFRRGSTDTQYF. CDR3 bases: TGTGCCAGCAGCTTCCGCAGGGGGAGCACAGATACGCAGTATTTT.

The V call is TRBV6-4, the J call TRBJ2-7; perhaps TRBD2 as D (6 bases). Trimming stripped 6 bases from V and 0 bases from J, with 24 bases between. There are 18 residues in the CDR3. Germline loops: CDR1 MRHNA, CDR2 SNTAGT. This chain's CDR3 is CASSSRRGTLLSSYEQYV. Written as DNA, the CDR3 is TGTGCCAGCAGCTCTCGGCGCGGGACCTTACTGAGCTCCTACGAGCAGTACGTC.

The gene calls are TRBV10-1 and TRBJ1-2, with unresolved D. The germline CDR1 and CDR2 sequences are WNHNN and SYGVQD (reference sequence). Trimming took off 5 bases at V and 1 base at J, with 14 bases between the two ends. This CDR3 has 15 residues. CDR3 sequence: CASSLIHLFNYGYTF. CDR3 sequence (DNA): TGCGCCAGCAGTTTAATACACCTGTTTAACTATGGCTACACCTTC.

The chain joins TRBV12-3 or TRBV12-4 to TRBJ1-4, with a tentative D call TRBD1 (5 bases). The CDR3 covers 13 residues. V lost 6 bases, J lost 4 bases, and 9 bases lay in between. The CDR3 nucleotides are TGTGCCAGCAGCAGGGATCTTAATGAAAAACTGTTTTTT. Protein: CASSRDLNEKLFF.

This chain links TRBV15 with TRBJ2-2, with D possibly TRBD1 on 5 matching bases. The CDR3 contains 19 residues. CDR1 and CDR2 from the germline V gene are LNHNV and YYDKDF (reference sequence). V was clipped by 1 base and J by 7 bases, with 25 bases between them. This chain's CDR3 is CATSRVIPLSPGPGGELFF. In DNA form, the CDR3 reads TGTGCCACCAGCAGAGTGATCCCCCTGTCACCAGGGCCCGGCGGGGAGCTGTTTTTT.

This clone appeared a single time. This chain connects TRBV20-1 to TRBJ2-7, with TRBD2 matching 7 bases. CDR3 size: 15 residues. Germline lookup yields CDR1 DFQATT and CDR2 SNEGSKA (reference sequence). Germline trimming cut 3 bases from V and 2 bases from J; bases unmatched to any gene: 10. In nucleotides, the CDR3 is TGCAGTGCTAGTAAAATGGCTAGCGGAACCTACGAGCAGTACTTC. Amino acids: CSASKMASGTYEQYF.

This sequence joins TRBV25-1 and TRBJ1-2; D uncertain. The V gene lost 6 bases and the J gene lost 8 bases, with 16 bases spanning the gap. This CDR3 has 13 amino acids. Germline CDR1 reads MGHDK; CDR2 reads SYGVNS. CDR3 sequence: CASRLGGRRGYTF. The CDR3 nucleotides are TGTGCCAGCAGGTTGGGAGGGCGTCGCGGCTACACCTTC.

The rearrangement uses TRBV7-9 and TRBJ1-1; 7 nucleotides align to TRBD1. Germline V lookup: CDR1 SEHNR, CDR2 FQNEAQ (reference sequence). V shed 4 bases, J shed 3 bases, and the junction held 5 bases outside the gene matches. CDR3 length: 14 amino acids. The chain's CDR3 is CASSSRDRHTEAFF. CDR3 DNA sequence: TGTGCCAGCAGCTCTCGGGACAGACACACTGAAGCTTTCTTT.

This clone was seen just once. This chain joins TRBV27 and TRBJ1-5; D might be TRBD1 (5 bases). CDR1 and CDR2 (germline): MNHEY, SMNVEV (reference sequence). Trimming took off 5 bases at V and 5 bases at J, with 25 bases between the two ends. This CDR3 spans 18 amino acids. CDR3 sequence: CASSPGAGRGIRDQPQHF. The CDR3 region has the DNA TGTGCCAGCAGTCCCGGCGCGGGGAGGGGTATACGCGATCAGCCCCAGCATTTT.

The gene calls are TRBV6-2 or TRBV6-3 and TRBJ1-1; tentative D call: TRBD1 (5 bases). The germline V gene encodes CDR1 MNHEY and CDR2 SVGEGT. With 0 bases removed from V and 5 bases from J, the gap between germline ends came to 16 bases. The CDR3 is made up of 16 amino acids. The CDR3 reads CASSYSSGGGRTEAFF. The DNA of the CDR3 is TGTGCCAGCAGTTACTCGAGTGGCGGGGGTCGGACTGAAGCTTTCTTT.

This clone was seen a handful of times. Written as DNA, the CDR3 is TGTGCCAGCAGCTTCTCCGGGACAGTCGGGGAGACCCAGTACTTC. This encodes CASSFSGTVGETQYF. The genes are TRBV7-8 and TRBJ2-5; TRBD1 matches 7 bases. V was pared by 3 bases and J by 5 bases, with 9 bases of the junction left unmatched. The CDR3 contains 15 residues. The germline V gene encodes CDR1 SGHVS and CDR2 FQNEAQ.

The gene calls are TRBV19 and TRBJ2-7; TRBD1 might be the D (6 bases). CDR3 length: 14 residues. Germline V gene lookup returns CDR1 LNHDA and CDR2 SQIVND (reference sequence). V was clipped by 0 bases and J by 4 bases, with 10 bases between them. CDR3 sequence reads: CASSIDRTVYEQYF. In DNA, the CDR3 is TGTGCCAGTAGTATAGATCGGACAGTTTACGAGCAGTACTTC. The variable domain in full, completed from reference TRBV19 and TRBJ2-7, reads DGGITQSPKYLFRKEGQNVTLSCEQNLNHDAMYWYRQDPGQGLRLIYYSQIVNDFQKGDIAEGYSVSREKKESFPLTVTSAQKNPTAFYLCASSIDRTVYEQYFGPGTRLTVT.

V gene TRBV2 combines with J gene TRBJ2-3, with a possible D match to TRBD2 (6 bases). This CDR3 contains 14 residues. V lost 5 bases, J lost 6 bases, and 15 bases lay in between. The V gene's germline CDR1 is SNHLY and CDR2 FYNNEI. CDR3 residues: CASSPLTRSDTQYF. CDR3 DNA sequence: TGTGCCAGCAGTCCATTGACTAGGTCGGATACGCAGTATTTT.

The J gene is TRBJ1-5, the V gene TRBV19, with 7 bases identical to TRBD1. V trimming: 1 base; J trimming: 2 bases; junction bases outside the gene matches: 2. CDR3 length equals 15 residues. The germline V gene encodes CDR1 LNHDA and CDR2 SQIVND (reference sequence). CDR3 in DNA: TGTGCCAGTAGTATAGGACAGGGAGGCAATCAGCCCCAGCATTTT. This encodes CASSIGQGGNQPQHF.

DNA for the CDR3: TGTGCCTGGAGTCATCCCCGTGGCAGGGGGACTGGAAACACCATATATTTT. Its protein is CAWSHPRGRGTGNTIYF. The gene calls are TRBV30 and TRBJ1-3; 7 bases are shared with TRBD1. The V and J ends lost 2 bases and 2 bases, in that order; junction bases with no gene match: 12. CDR1 is GTSNPN and CDR2 is SVGIG in the germline V gene (reference sequence). CDR3 length equals 17 residues.

In its sample, this clone was seen once. This chain connects TRBV30 to TRBJ1-1; D may be TRBD1 (5 bases). There are 13 residues in the CDR3. CDR1 is GTSNPN and CDR2 is SVGIG in the germline V gene (reference sequence). Trimming removed 4 bases from V and 8 bases from J, with 17 bases in between. CDR3 region: CAWTGRVRAEAFF. The CDR3 region has the DNA TGTGCCTGGACGGGCAGGGTAAGGGCCGAAGCTTTCTTT.

The V call is TRBV15, the J call TRBJ2-5; 7 positions agree with TRBD1. The CDR3 loop spans 14 amino acids. The trim removed 5 bases at V and 4 bases at J, leaving 7 bases unmatched. The germline gives CDR1 LNHNV, CDR2 YYDKDF (reference sequence). The CDR3 here is CATSPDRVRETQYF. DNA of the CDR3: TGTGCCACCAGCCCCGACAGGGTTCGAGAGACCCAGTACTTC.

The chain combines TRBV7-8 with TRBJ1-1; 7 bases fit TRBD1. CDR1 is SGHVS, CDR2 FQNEAQ, per germline. The CDR3 is made up of 14 amino acids. The J segment lost 4 bases and the V segment lost 5 bases, leaving 7 bases of the junction unmatched. As DNA, the CDR3 is TGTGCCAGCAGCCCCGACAGGGTTTCCACTGAAGCTTTCTTT. Amino acid sequence: CASSPDRVSTEAFF.

The chain carries TRBV19 and TRBJ1-5; TRBD1 matches 7 bases. This CDR3 is built from 14 residues. Trimming at V came to 10 bases and at J to 6 bases, leaving 12 bases not matched to a gene. Germline CDR1 reads LNHDA; CDR2 reads SQIVND (reference sequence). The CDR3 nucleotides are TGTGCCACGAGGAGAGGGGGCGCGTTTCAGCCCCAGCATTTT. As protein: CATRRGGAFQPQHF.